This T cell receptor (beta chain) was retrieved from a study of T cell changes during pregnancy in multiple sclerosis (dated by TCRdb to about 2019). At the level of the whole study: Changes in the T cell repertoire over the course of pregnancy were examined in this study in women with multiple sclerosis.

The library was prepared using the immunoSEQ multiplex PCR assay. As stored in TCRdb, this immuneACCESS dataset retains in-frame rearrangements with V and J assigned. A fraction of the clones does not appear; measured against another copy, unresolved V genes explain less than half of the discrepancy, and the remainder lacks a known reason. The sample contains nearly 80,000 clones, 85% to 95% of them found a single time. Around 0.22% of the sample rests with the top ten. Regarding this clone: Its antigen is unknown. Within one base of it there is no much larger clone, and no base qualities were kept.

From a lookup of the germline V gene, CDR1 and CDR2 are SGHRS and YFSETQ. Including the terminal cysteine and phenylalanine, the CDR3 comprises 17 residues. Of all the DNA, just the CDR3 is kept, 51 bases in frame from base 1. V loses 1 base of germline sequence and J loses 0 bases, and the interval between the two ends is 11 bases. This sequence uses TRBV5-1 and TRBJ2-6; TRBD1 is a weak D gene call, 6 bases matching. This clonotype was obtained from a female donor with multiple sclerosis, enrolled in a pregnancy study. Sequences were derived from CD4+ T cells from peripheral blood mononuclear cells, sampled before pregnancy. The DNA is as follows: TGCGCCAGCAGCTTGACAGGGCAGGGCTCTGGGGCCAACGTCCTGACTTTC. Translated, this gives CASSLTGQGSGANVLTF.